Ten or more counts support the clone carrying this T cell receptor beta chain. This entry is derived from a study of T cells in Graves' hyperthyroidism and ophthalmopathy. Predating any ophthalmopathy symptoms, the blood sample was taken at first hyperthyroidism diagnosis. CDR3 length: 14 amino acids. Germline assignment: CDR1 SGHAT and CDR2 FQNNGV. V lost 1 base and J 8 bases, leaving 14 bases between the germline ends. Amplification yielded TCR beta CDR3 regions, with RNA transcripts as the source. HTBI primers drove first-round RT-PCR of the TCR CDR3. Each CDR3 protein gets one entry after TCRdb re-called the multiplex PCR reads with MiXCR. The repertoire holds some 300,000 distinct CDR3 sequences, with more than 10% as singletons.

The receptor's source is a woman in her 30s with Graves' hyperthyroidism that later progressed to Graves' ophthalmopathy. The rearrangement uses TRBV11-2 and TRBJ1-1; D is perhaps TRBD1 (5 bases). The specimen was blood. The DNA for the CDR3 is TGTGCCAGCAGCTTAGGCGGATGGGGGACCGAAGCTTTCTTT. It specifies CASSLGGWGTEAFF.